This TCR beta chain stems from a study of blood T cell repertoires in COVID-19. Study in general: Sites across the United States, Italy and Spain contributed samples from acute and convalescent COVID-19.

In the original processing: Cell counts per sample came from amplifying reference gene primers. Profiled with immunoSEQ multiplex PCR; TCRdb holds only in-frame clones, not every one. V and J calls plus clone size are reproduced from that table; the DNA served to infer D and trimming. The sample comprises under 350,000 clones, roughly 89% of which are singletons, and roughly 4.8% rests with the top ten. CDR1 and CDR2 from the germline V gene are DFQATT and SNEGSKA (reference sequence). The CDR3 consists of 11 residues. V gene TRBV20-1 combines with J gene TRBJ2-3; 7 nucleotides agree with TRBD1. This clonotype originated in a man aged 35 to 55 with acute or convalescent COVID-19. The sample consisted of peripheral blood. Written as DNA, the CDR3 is TGCAGGGCTGGCAGGGGGGATACGCAGTATTTT. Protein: CRAGRGDTQYF.